These 16 T cell receptor beta chains came from one sample sequenced in a study of TIL therapy for anti-PD-1-resistant metastatic lung cancer. Time point meaning: pre-treatment sample, taken before nivolumab and TIL therapy. The immunoSEQ assay was v3. Repertoires were generated with immunoSEQ multiplex PCR, while TCRdb's copy carries only in-frame clones and drops some. Found here are 40,000 to 55,000 clones, 79% of them singletons; the top ten hold more than 4.5%. The source material was blood, sampled at baseline. These receptors came from a woman aged 30-79 years with non-small cell lung cancer.

The genes are TRBV9 and TRBJ2-3, with D possibly called TRBD1 or TRBD2 (5 bases each). V was cut by 3 bases and J by 10 bases, with 12 bases left in between. Germline CDR1 and CDR2: SGDLS and YYNGEE. This CDR3 spans 12 amino acids. The CDR3 DNA is TGTGCCAGCAGCGGACCCATGGGGGCGCAGTATTTT. This sequence encodes CASSGPMGAQYF.

The chain carries TRBV28 and TRBJ2-1; 7 bases line up with TRBD2. The CDR3 covers 15 residues. The trim removed 3 bases at V and 4 bases at J, leaving 6 bases unmatched. The germline CDR1 and CDR2 sequences are MDHEN and SYDVKM. The CDR3 here is CASSFTSEIYNEQFF. The CDR3 DNA follows: TGTGCCAGCAGTTTCACTAGCGAGATTTACAATGAGCAGTTCTTC.

CDR3 in DNA: TGTGCCAGCAGTCCTCGACAGCGCCCCACAGATACGCAGTATTTT. Its protein product is CASSPRQRPTDTQYF. The chain is built from TRBV27 and TRBJ2-3; a possible D gene is TRBD1 (5 bases). This CDR3 comprises 15 residues. The V end lost 5 bases, the J end lost 2 bases, and 14 bases lay between the germline ends. The germline gives CDR1 MNHEY, CDR2 SMNVEV (reference sequence).

The rearrangement links TRBV4-1 to TRBJ1-1; D is possibly TRBD1 (5 bases). The CDR3 has 14 residues. Germline V gene lookup returns CDR1 MGHRA and CDR2 YSYEKL. The V gene lost 1 base and the J gene lost 10 bases, with 16 bases spanning the gap. This CDR3 is CASSQGGVGTSAFF. CDR3 DNA sequence: TGCGCCAGCAGCCAAGGGGGGGTGGGTACATCAGCTTTCTTT.

This chain links TRBV19 with TRBJ2-4; 7 bases match TRBD1. Per germline, CDR1 LNHDA and CDR2 SQIVND (reference sequence). The CDR3 is 19 amino acids. The ends lost 3 bases at V and 4 bases at J; junction bases unmatched: 18. CDR3 coding DNA: TGTGCCAGTAGTATTGAGGTAGGGGGCCTTCGCCACAATAAAAACATTCAGTACTTC. It specifies CASSIEVGGLRHNKNIQYF.

Concerning this clone itself: At the DNA level, this CDR3 is encoded by other sequences in the same sample as well. The chain has TRBV10-3 and TRBJ2-7; D gene unclear. This CDR3 contains 12 residues. Germline-derived CDR1 and CDR2 are ENHRY and SYGVKD. V gave up 6 bases and J gave up 2 bases, with 8 bases separating them. This chain's CDR3 is CAISPGPYEQYF. CDR3 nucleotides: TGTGCCATCAGCCCCGGACCCTACGAGCAGTACTTC.

This clone was seen at least ten times. V usage is TRBV27 and J usage is TRBJ1-6, with D perhaps matching TRBD1 (6 bases). The germline V gene has CDR1 MNHEY and CDR2 SMNVEV (reference sequence). The V gene lost 8 bases and the J gene lost 9 bases, with 26 bases spanning the gap. This CDR3 region has 17 residues. CDR3 sequence reads: CASYRAQMGTRPSPLHF. Written as DNA, the CDR3 is TGTGCCAGCTACAGGGCCCAAATGGGGACCCGACCTTCACCCCTCCACTTT.

The gene calls are TRBV19 and TRBJ1-2, with 8 bases lining up with TRBD1. Per the germline V gene, CDR1 is LNHDA and CDR2 is SQIVND (reference sequence). The CDR3 sequence is 15 residues long. V gave up 5 bases and J gave up 7 bases; unmatched junction bases: 12. Here the CDR3 reads CASSPPGQDSGGYTF. CDR3 bases: TGTGCCAGTAGTCCGCCGGGACAGGATAGCGGTGGCTACACCTTC.

V usage is TRBV14 and J usage is TRBJ1-2, with D perhaps matching TRBD1 (5 bases). The V gene lost 5 bases and the J gene lost 4 bases, with 17 bases spanning the gap. This CDR3 contains 15 residues. The germline gives CDR1 SGHDN, CDR2 FVKESK. This CDR3 is CASSSPGRAGYGYTF. In DNA, the CDR3 is TGTGCCAGCAGCTCTCCGGGCAGGGCGGGCTATGGCTACACCTTC.

Relative to its sample, this clone is medium-sized (0.01 to 0.1%). The genes are TRBV19 and TRBJ1-1, with 9 nucleotides matching TRBD1. The ends lost 5 bases at V and 8 bases at J; junction bases unmatched: 9. The CDR3 covers 14 residues. Germline-derived CDR1 and CDR2 are LNHDA and SQIVND (reference sequence). The CDR3, as DNA: TGTGCCAGTAGTCCGACCGGGACAGGGCCCGAAGCTTTCTTT. This codes for CASSPTGTGPEAFF. Looking up the rest from reference TRBV19 and TRBJ1-1 gives the full variable domain: DGGITQSPKYLFRKEGQNVTLSCEQNLNHDAMYWYRQDPGQGLRLIYYSQIVNDFQKGDIAEGYSVSREKKESFPLTVTSAQKNPTAFYLCASSPTGTGPEAFFGQGTRLTVV.

J is TRBJ1-5 and V is TRBV27; 7 nucleotides agree with TRBD1. The CDR3 contains 15 residues. Germline V lookup: CDR1 MNHEY, CDR2 SMNVEV (reference sequence). V trimming: 5 bases; J trimming: 0 bases; junction bases outside the gene matches: 4. CDR3 nucleotide sequence: TGTGCCAGCAGTCGGGACAGCTATAGCAATCAGCCCCAGCATTTT. It codes for CASSRDSYSNQPQHF.

The chain is built from TRBV6-5 and TRBJ2-7; 9 bases are shared with TRBD1. The CDR3 sequence is 14 residues long. Germline CDR1 is MNHEY and CDR2 is SVGAGI. V was clipped by 5 bases and J by 2 bases; unmatched bases: 4. Written as DNA, the CDR3 is TGTGCCAGCAGTCGGGACAGGGCCACCTACGAGCAGTACTTC. Its translation is CASSRDRATYEQYF.

V gene TRBV7-8 combines with J gene TRBJ2-1; a possible D gene is TRBD2 (5 bases). The CDR3 contains 15 residues. Germline V CDR1 and CDR2: SGHVS, FQNEAQ. Trimming shortened V by 1 base and J by 3 bases, and 10 bases separated the two germline ends. CDR3 loop: CASSLEPGNYNEQFF. In DNA, the CDR3 is TGTGCCAGCAGCTTAGAACCGGGGAACTACAATGAGCAGTTCTTC.

Concerning this clone itself: Other DNA sequences in this specimen translate into the identical CDR3. The chain employs TRBV10-3 and TRBJ1-3; D is unclear. The germline V gene encodes CDR1 ENHRY and CDR2 SYGVKD. CDR3 length: 11 amino acids. V lost 9 bases and J 2 bases, leaving 5 bases between the germline ends. CDR3 coding DNA: TGTGCCATGACCGCTGGAAACACCATATATTTT. It is translated as CAMTAGNTIYF.

V usage is TRBV5-1 and J usage is TRBJ2-2, with D possibly matching TRBD1 (6 bases). The V gene lost 0 bases and the J gene lost 3 bases, with 15 bases spanning the gap. CDR3 length equals 17 residues. Per germline, CDR1 SGHRS and CDR2 YFSETQ. The CDR3 DNA follows: TGCGCCAGCAGCTTGGCCGGGACATACGCTGACACCGGGGAGCTGTTTTTT. Translating it yields CASSLAGTYADTGELFF. The complete variable domain, with remaining parts taken from reference TRBV5-1 and TRBJ2-2, reads KAGVTQTPRYLIKTRGQQVTLSCSPISGHRSVSWYQQTPGQGLQFLFEYFSETQRNKGNFPGRFSGRQFSNSRSEMNVSTLELGDSALYLCASSLAGTYADTGELFFGEGSRLTVL.

The J gene is TRBJ2-3, the V gene TRBV2; a possible D gene is TRBD1 (6 bases). Germline V gives CDR1 SNHLY, CDR2 FYNNEI. Trimming removed 3 bases from V and 2 bases from J, with 9 bases in between. CDR3 length equals 14 residues. This chain's CDR3 is CASSEGAPTDTQYF. The CDR3 DNA sequence: TGTGCCAGCAGTGAGGGGGCACCCACAGATACGCAGTATTTT.